This TCR beta chain was sequenced in a study of blood T cells in healthy people across ages. Study-wide results and caveats: It was not known whether donors were CMV positive (a possible confounder of expanded clonotype changes). More naive CD4+ cells and higher diversity marked long-lived donors relative to aged donors.

Donors were healthy Caucasian individuals from Russia aged about 6 to 90. Each sample provided at least 5 micrograms of extracted total RNA. V was clipped by 4 bases and J by 7 bases; unmatched bases: 10. The CDR3 contains 15 residues. Germline assignment: CDR1 MDHEN and CDR2 SYDVKM. To note about this clonotype: Its antigen is still unknown.

Next came a second PCR, run for about 7 to 12 cycles, which used a sample-barcoded 5' primer along with a J-beta primer mix. TCRdb redid the calling of the 5' RACE reads with MiXCR, one entry per CDR3 protein. The repertoire holds around 1,500,000 distinct CDR3 sequences, with roughly 30% as singletons. This chain uses TRBV28 with TRBJ2-5, with 9 nucleotides matching TRBD1. The receptor's source is a woman between 25 and 40 years old in good health. Sequencing input: blood. The DNA of the CDR3 is TGTGCCAGCAGTTCCCCGGGACAGGGAGGGGGGACCCAGTACTTC. Protein sequence: CASSSPGQGGGTQYF.